Listed here is a single TCR beta chain. This clone was detected once. It lacks a known antigen. No much larger clone is present one base from it, and per-base qualities are unavailable. This specimen belongs to a study of blood T cell repertoires in COVID-19 (dated by TCRdb to the early 2020s). Regarding the research as a whole: The collaborator samples originated in the United States, Italy and Spain and spanned the acute and convalescent phases of COVID-19. A de-identified subject ID, COVID-19 status, age in years and sex were almost always included in the sample metadata. The prospective study material was composed of cDNA or gDNA derived from T cells, B-cell-depleted T cells, or PBMCs. Samples came from the ongoing ImmuneRACE study (first 160 participants) plus 1,254 subjects from 6 global collaborators. Where available, HLA class I and class II types were obtained from metadata supplied by the sample provider rather than from assay-based typing. The repertoires were made available in a free public database intended to serve as a resource for research on the immune response to SARS-CoV-2. Subjects who had been exposed to COVID-19, were actively infected with it, or had recovered from it provided the deeply sampled blood TCRbeta repertoires that made up the dataset. The paper's findings and limits, for the study overall: The quantity of clinical and demographic metadata differed by source and by participant and was supplied without curation.

The CDR3 holds 17 amino acids from the cysteine to the phenylalanine. The kept DNA is CDR3 alone, 51 bases in frame from the first base. From V the trimming removes 1 base and from J it removes 3 bases, while the gene matches leave 6 bases of the junction unaccounted for. CDR1 and CDR2 were assigned from the germline V gene as LGHNA and YNFKEQ. TCRbeta CDR3 regions were amplified from genomic DNA using the immunoSEQ Assay, a bias-controlled multiplex PCR. In the authors' own workflow: The number of nucleated cells in each sample was estimated by amplification of reference gene primers within the assay. To quantify the absolute abundance of each unique TCRbeta CDR3 rearrangement, sequence reads were collapsed and filtered. For each sample, productive Simpson clonality was calculated as the square root of Simpson's diversity index across productive rearrangements. Imported from immuneACCESS, the table was reduced by TCRdb to in-frame sequences with V and J called. These copies leave out some clones; in studies compared against another copy, an unresolved V gene accounts for under half, and the cause of the remainder is not known. V, J and clone size are taken as reported in that table, and D and trimming were inferred from the DNA itself. The sample table shows fewer than 120,000 clones, and roughly nine tenths are seen once. Of the sample, approximately 5% falls within the top ten clones.

Whole blood was collected in K2EDTA tubes by collaborating institutions according to the institutions' own protocols. For TCRbeta analysis, collaborators shipped samples as frozen whole blood, isolated PBMCs, or DNA extracted from either of those sample types. This receptor was identified in a human donor in a cohort sampled during active COVID-19. Recombination connected TRBV4-2 to TRBJ2-7; the junction holds 13 bases that match TRBD2. The sample taken for sequencing was peripheral blood. The nucleotides are TGTGCCAGCAGCCAAGCTCGGACTAGCGGGGGAATCTACGAGCAGTACTTC. Its protein is CASSQARTSGGIYEQYF.